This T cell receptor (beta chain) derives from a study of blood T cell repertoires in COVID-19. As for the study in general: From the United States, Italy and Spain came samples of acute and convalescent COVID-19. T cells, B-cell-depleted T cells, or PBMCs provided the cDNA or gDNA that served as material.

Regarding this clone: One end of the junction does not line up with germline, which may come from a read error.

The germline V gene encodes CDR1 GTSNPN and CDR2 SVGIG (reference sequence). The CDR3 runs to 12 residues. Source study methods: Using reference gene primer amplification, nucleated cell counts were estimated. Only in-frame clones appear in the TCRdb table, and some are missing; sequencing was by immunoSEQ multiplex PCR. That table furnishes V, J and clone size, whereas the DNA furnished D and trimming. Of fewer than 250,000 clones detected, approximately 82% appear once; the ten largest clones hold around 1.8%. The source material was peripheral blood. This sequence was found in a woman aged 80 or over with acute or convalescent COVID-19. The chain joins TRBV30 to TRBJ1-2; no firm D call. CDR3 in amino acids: CAWSQAGEGAGF. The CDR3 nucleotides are TGTGCCTGGAGTCAAGCCGGGGAGGGCGCTGGCTTC.